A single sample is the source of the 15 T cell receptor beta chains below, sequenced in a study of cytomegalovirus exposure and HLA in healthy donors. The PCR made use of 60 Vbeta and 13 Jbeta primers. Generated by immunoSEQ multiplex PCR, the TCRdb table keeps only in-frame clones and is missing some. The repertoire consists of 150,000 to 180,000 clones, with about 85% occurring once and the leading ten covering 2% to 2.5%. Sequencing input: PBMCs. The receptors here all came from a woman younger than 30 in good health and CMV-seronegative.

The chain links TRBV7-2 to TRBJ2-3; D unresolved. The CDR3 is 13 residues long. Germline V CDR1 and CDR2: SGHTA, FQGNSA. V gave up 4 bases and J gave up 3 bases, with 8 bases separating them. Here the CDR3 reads CASSSTETDTQYF. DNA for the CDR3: TGTGCCAGCAGCTCGACTGAGACAGATACGCAGTATTTT.

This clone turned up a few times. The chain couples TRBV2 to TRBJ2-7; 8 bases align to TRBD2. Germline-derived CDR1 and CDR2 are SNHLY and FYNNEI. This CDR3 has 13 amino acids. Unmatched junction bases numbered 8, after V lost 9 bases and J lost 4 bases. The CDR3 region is CASSGGPEYEQYF. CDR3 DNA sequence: TGTGCCAGTTCGGGAGGGCCAGAATACGAGCAGTACTTC.

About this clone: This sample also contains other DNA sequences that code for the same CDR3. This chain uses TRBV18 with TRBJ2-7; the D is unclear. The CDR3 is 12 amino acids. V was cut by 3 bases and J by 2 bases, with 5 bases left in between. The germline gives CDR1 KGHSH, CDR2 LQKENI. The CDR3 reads CASSPDTYEQYF. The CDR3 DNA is TGTGCCAGCTCACCCGACACCTACGAGCAGTACTTC.

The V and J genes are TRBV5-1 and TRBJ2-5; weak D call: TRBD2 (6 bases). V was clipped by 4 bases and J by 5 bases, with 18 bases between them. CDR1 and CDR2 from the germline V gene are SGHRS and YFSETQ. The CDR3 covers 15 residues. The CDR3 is CASSGGTSLGETQYF. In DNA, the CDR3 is TGCGCCAGCAGCGGGGGGACTTCCCTTGGCGAGACCCAGTACTTC.

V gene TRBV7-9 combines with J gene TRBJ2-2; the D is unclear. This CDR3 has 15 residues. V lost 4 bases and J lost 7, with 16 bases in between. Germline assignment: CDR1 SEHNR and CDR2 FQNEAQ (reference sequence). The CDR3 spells CASSSKPEVIGELFF. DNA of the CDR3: TGTGCCAGCAGCTCCAAACCAGAGGTTATCGGGGAGCTGTTTTTT.

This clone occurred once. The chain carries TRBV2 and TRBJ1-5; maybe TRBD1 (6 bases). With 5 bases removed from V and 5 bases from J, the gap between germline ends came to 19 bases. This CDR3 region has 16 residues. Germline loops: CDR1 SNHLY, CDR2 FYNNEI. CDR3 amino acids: CASSPPRAGADQPQHF. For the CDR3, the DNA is TGTGCCAGCAGTCCCCCCCGGGCGGGGGCGGATCAGCCCCAGCATTTT. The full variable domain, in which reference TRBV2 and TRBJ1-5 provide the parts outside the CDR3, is EPEVTQTPSHQVTQMGQEVILRCVPISNHLYFYWYRQILGQKVEFLVSFYNNEISEKSEIFDDQFSVERPDGSNFTLKIRSTKLEDSAMYFCASSPPRAGADQPQHFGDGTRLSIL.

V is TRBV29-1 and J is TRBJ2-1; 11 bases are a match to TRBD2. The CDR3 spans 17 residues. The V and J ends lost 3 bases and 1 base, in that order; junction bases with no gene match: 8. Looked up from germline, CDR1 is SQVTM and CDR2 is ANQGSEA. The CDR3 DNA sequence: TGCAGCGTTGACGGCCTAGCGGGAGGCCCTTCCTACAATGAGCAGTTCTTC. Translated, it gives CSVDGLAGGPSYNEQFF.

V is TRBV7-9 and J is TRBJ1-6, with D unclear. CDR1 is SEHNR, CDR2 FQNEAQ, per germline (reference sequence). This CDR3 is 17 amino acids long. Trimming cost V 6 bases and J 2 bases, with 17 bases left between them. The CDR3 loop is CASRSGLRVAYNSPLHF. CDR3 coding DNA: TGTGCCAGCAGATCAGGTCTTCGAGTCGCCTATAATTCACCCCTCCACTTT.

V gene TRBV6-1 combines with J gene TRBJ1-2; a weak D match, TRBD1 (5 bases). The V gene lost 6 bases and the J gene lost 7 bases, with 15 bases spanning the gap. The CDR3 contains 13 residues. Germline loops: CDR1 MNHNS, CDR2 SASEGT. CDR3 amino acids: CASRDSGRGGYTF. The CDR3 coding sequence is TGTGCCAGCAGGGATTCCGGGAGGGGTGGCTACACCTTC.

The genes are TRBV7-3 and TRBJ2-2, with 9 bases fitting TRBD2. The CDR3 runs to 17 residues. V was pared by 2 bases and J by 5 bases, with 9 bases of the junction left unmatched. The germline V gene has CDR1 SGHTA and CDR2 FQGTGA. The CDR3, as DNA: TGTGCCAGCAGCTTAGTTGCGGGAGGGCCGTTGACCGGGGAGCTGTTTTTT. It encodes CASSLVAGGPLTGELFF.

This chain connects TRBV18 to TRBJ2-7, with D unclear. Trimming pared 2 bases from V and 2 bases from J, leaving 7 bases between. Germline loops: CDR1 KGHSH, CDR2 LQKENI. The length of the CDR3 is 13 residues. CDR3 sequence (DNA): TGTGCCAGCTCACCAGATCCTACCTACGAGCAGTACTTC. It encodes CASSPDPTYEQYF.

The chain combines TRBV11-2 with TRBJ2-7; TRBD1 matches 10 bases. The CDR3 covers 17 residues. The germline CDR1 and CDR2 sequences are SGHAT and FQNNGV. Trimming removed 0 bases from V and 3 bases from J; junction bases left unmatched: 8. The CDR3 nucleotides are TGTGCCAGCAGCTTAGATCAATGGGGACAGGGGAACTACGAGCAGTACTTC. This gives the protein CASSLDQWGQGNYEQYF.

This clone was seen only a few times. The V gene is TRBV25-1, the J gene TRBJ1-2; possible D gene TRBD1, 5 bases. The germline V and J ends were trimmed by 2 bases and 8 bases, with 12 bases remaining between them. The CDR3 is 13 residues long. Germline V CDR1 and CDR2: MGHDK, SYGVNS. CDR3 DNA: TGTGCCAGCAGTGAACAGGGATCATGGGGCTACACCTTC. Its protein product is CASSEQGSWGYTF.

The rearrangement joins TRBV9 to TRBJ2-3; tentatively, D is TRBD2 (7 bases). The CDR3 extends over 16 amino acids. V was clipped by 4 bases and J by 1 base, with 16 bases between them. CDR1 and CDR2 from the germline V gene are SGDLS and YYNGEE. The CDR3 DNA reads TGTGCCAGCAGCCCTACCGGGGGGCGCGGCACAGATACGCAGTATTTT. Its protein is CASSPTGGRGTDTQYF.

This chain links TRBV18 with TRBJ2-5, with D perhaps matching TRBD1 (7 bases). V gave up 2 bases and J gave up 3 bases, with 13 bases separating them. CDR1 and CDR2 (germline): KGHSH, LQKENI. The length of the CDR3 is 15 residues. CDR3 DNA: TGTGCCAGCTCACCAGGGACCAGGGGGGAAGAGACCCAGTACTTC. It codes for CASSPGTRGEETQYF.